This record concerns one TCR beta chain sequence. In its sample, this clonotype was seen a few times. This clone's antigen is unknown. Nothing much larger sits one base from this clone, and base qualities are not available. The source of the sample is a study of T-cell memory formation after mild COVID-19 (dated by TCRdb to about 2021). As for the study more broadly: Most TCR sequence clusters were specific to one of the two donors. Two young, previously healthy adult volunteers, one female and one male, were included in the cohort. T-cell clones expanding and contracting after mild COVID-19 in a couple of donors were tracked by longitudinal TCRalpha and TCRbeta repertoire sequencing. Summary of the overall study and its limitations: Some responding clones were found in pre-infection memory, which suggests that pre-existing cross-reactive memory T cells took part in the SARS-CoV-2 response. SARS-CoV-2 specificity of the second-wave clones peaking on day 37 was not confirmed. Contracting CD4+ clones appeared mostly in the CM and EM memory subsets, whereas CD8+ clones were enriched in EMRA. The study included only a couple of mild cases, and larger cohorts that include severe cases with pre-infection samples were judged to be necessary. Balanced CD4/CD8 phenotypes were observed for clones contracting from day 15 to 85, whereas a bias towards CD4+ was observed for a second wave of clones expanding from day 15 to 37.

From the cysteine up to the phenylalanine, the CDR3 has a length of 13 residues. Of all the DNA, just the CDR3 is kept, 39 bases in frame from base 1. The germline V gene yields MNHEY for CDR1 and SVGEGT for CDR2. V was cut back by 4 bases and J by 4 bases, leaving a gap of 9 bases between them. Ficoll-Paque density gradient centrifugation was the method used to isolate PBMCs. TCRdb names Illumina NovaSeq 6000 as the instrument used. TCRalpha and TCRbeta cDNA libraries were constructed by 5'RACE with constant-segment primers, with sample barcodes and unique molecular identifiers being introduced. RNA was extracted from every sample with Trizol reagent. Libraries were amplified in two PCR steps, with a second sample barcode and Illumina TruSeq adapters added in the second step. The libraries were sequenced on an Illumina NovaSeq using 2 x 150 bp paired-end reads. As for the authors' bioinformatics: With migec v1.2.7, reads were demultiplexed and then collapsed into UMI-guided consensus sequences. Using mixcr v2.1.11, UMI consensuses were aligned to TRA and TRB V and J templates and then assembled into clonotypes. Clonotypes were classified as expanded or contracted when called significant by both edgeR and NoisET, with noise models trained on biological replicates. edgeR calls used a false discovery rate-adjusted p below 0.01 and a log2 fold-change threshold of 1. As an exploratory analysis of dynamics, max-normalized trajectories of the 1000 most abundant clonotypes were examined by PCA with hierarchical clustering. Each responding clone was given a CD4 or CD8 phenotype based on the CD4+ and CD8+ repertoires, which had been sequenced separately. TCRdb trimmed the raw reads at Q25, called clones with MiXCR and kept productive beta chains. Identical CDR3 protein sequences are pooled into one entry, listed with their most common genes and DNA. These V and J calls rely on TCRdb rather than the paper's analysis. The table for this sample lists about 410,000 distinct CDR3 sequences; under 20% of them were counted only once. The ten largest clones add up to about 22% of the sample.

The TCR originated in a man aged 18 to 29 who had mild COVID-19 (a few samples of this study predate the infection). The sample titles of this study are shuffled in the database, so cell type and time point are left out; the donor was told from shared clones. Rearrangement joined TRBV6-2 or TRBV6-3 to TRBJ2-3; the D gene is not confidently resolved. Sample: PBMCs or a T cell subset sorted from them (not recorded which). The base sequence is TGTGCCAGCAGTTCCACTCGCTCAGATACGCAGTATTTT. The encoded protein is CASSSTRSDTQYF.